This T cell receptor (beta chain) was identified during a study of cytomegalovirus exposure and HLA in healthy donors. As concerns this clone: The antigen is undetermined.

The CDR3 is 14 residues long. V was cut by 2 bases and J by 2 bases, with 8 bases left in between. Germline CDR1 reads MNHNY; CDR2 reads SVGAGI (reference sequence). Study observations and caveats: Researchers reported from a later analysis that most CMV-associated TCR beta chains appeared HLA-restricted.

PCR involved 60 Vbeta and 13 Jbeta primers. Assay used: immunoSEQ multiplex PCR; TCRdb lists only in-frame clones, some missing. The data show 150,000 to 200,000 clones, 70% to 90% seen once. Material: PBMCs. The J gene is TRBJ2-3, the V gene TRBV6-6; no firm D call. This TCR was recovered from a woman under 30 in good health and CMV-seronegative. For the CDR3, the DNA is TGTGCCAGCAGTTACAGCAGGCTCACAGATACGCAGTATTTT. Residues: CASSYSRLTDTQYF.